The 31 T cell receptor beta chains in this list originate from one sample, sequenced in a study of blood T cell repertoires in COVID-19. The protocol was immunoSEQ multiplex PCR, while the TCRdb copy is restricted to in-frame clones and leaves out a portion. This table has 150,000 to 200,000 clones, 65% to 90% appearing once. The material sequenced was peripheral blood. These receptors were taken from a man aged 55 to 70 with acute or convalescent COVID-19.

The chain employs TRBV24-1 and TRBJ1-2, with 9 bases aligning to TRBD1. V gave up 1 base and J gave up 8 bases; unmatched junction bases: 7. Germline loops: CDR1 KGHDR, CDR2 SFDVKD. The CDR3 length is 15 residues. The CDR3 is CATSDFQGQGKGYTF. Written as DNA, the CDR3 is TGTGCCACCAGTGATTTCCAAGGACAGGGGAAAGGCTACACCTTC.

This sequence joins TRBV9 and TRBJ2-7; 7 positions agree with TRBD2. The CDR3 totals 15 residues. V shed 3 bases and J 0 bases; nucleotides not matched to a gene: 6. The germline CDR1 and CDR2 sequences are SGDLS and YYNGEE. DNA for the CDR3: TGTGCCAGCAGCGCGGGGGACTATAACTCCTACGAGCAGTACTTC. This codes for CASSAGDYNSYEQYF.

The V gene is TRBV3-1 (or the pseudogene TRBV3-2), the J gene TRBJ2-3, with 8 bases lining up with TRBD2. The CDR3 loop spans 17 amino acids. With 1 base clipped from V and 3 bases from J, the junction kept 9 bases outside the gene matches. CDR1 is LGHDT and CDR2 is YNNKEL in the germline V gene (reference sequence). CDR3 DNA: TGTGCCAGCAGCCAAGTGATGCGACTAGCGAAGACAGATACGCAGTATTTT. Its protein product is CASSQVMRLAKTDTQYF.

The V gene is TRBV2, the J gene TRBJ2-7; tentative D call: TRBD2 (6 bases). With 4 bases removed from V and 1 base from J, the gap between germline ends came to 11 bases. The CDR3 consists of 14 residues. Looked up from germline, CDR1 is SNHLY and CDR2 is FYNNEI. DNA of the CDR3: TGTGCCAGCAGTGCAGGGAGGTTATCCTACGAGCAGTACTTC. This gives the protein CASSAGRLSYEQYF.

This chain uses TRBV25-1 with TRBJ2-5; 8 bases fit TRBD1. Trimming removed 8 bases from V and 1 base from J; junction bases left unmatched: 3. Germline CDR1 is MGHDK and CDR2 is SYGVNS. The CDR3 consists of 13 residues. CDR3 in DNA: TGTGCCAGCTGCAGGGGGCTCCAAGAGACCCAGTACTTC. As protein: CASCRGLQETQYF.

The chain employs TRBV7-3 and TRBJ2-3, with 8 bases fitting TRBD1. The germline gives CDR1 SGHTA, CDR2 FQGTGA. There are 16 residues in the CDR3. Germline trimming cut 5 bases from V and 2 bases from J; bases unmatched to any gene: 9. This CDR3 is CASSQRGTGHTDTQYF. CDR3 in DNA: TGTGCCAGCAGCCAACGCGGGACAGGTCACACAGATACGCAGTATTTT.

Remarks on this clone: Sequence at one end of the junction differs from germline and may be a read error. This chain connects TRBV5-5 to TRBJ2-3; a possible D gene is TRBD2 (6 bases). The CDR3 loop spans 15 amino acids. Looked up from germline, CDR1 is SGHKS and CDR2 is YYEKEE (reference sequence). CDR3 region: CASGLGGGSTDTQYF. The CDR3 bases are TGTGCCAGCGGCTTGGGCGGAGGGAGCACAGATACGCAGTATTTT.

The chain combines TRBV28 with TRBJ2-1, with D possibly being TRBD2 (7 bases). CDR1 is MDHEN, CDR2 SYDVKM, per germline. Trimming cost V 6 bases and J 8 bases, with 26 bases left between them. This CDR3 is 17 amino acids long. DNA for the CDR3: TGTGCCAGCAGGTCGAACGGGGGGCAGGCCCTTCCCTATGAGCAGTTCTTC. This gives the protein CASRSNGGQALPYEQFF.

The CDR3 spells CATDLQGANVLTF. CDR3 in DNA: TGTGCCACCGATTTACAGGGGGCCAACGTCCTGACTTTC. This rearrangement joins TRBV28 to TRBJ2-6; D ambiguous. With 10 bases removed from V and 4 bases from J, the gap between germline ends came to 11 bases. CDR3 size: 13 residues. The germline V gene encodes CDR1 MDHEN and CDR2 SYDVKM.

V is TRBV11-2 and J is TRBJ2-1, with 9 nucleotides matching TRBD2. After removal of 5 bases from V and 6 bases from J, the junction contained 5 bases not matched to a gene. Per germline, CDR1 SGHAT and CDR2 FQNNGV. The CDR3 has 14 amino acids. CDR3 sequence: CASSRGLAFNEQFF. The CDR3 region has the DNA TGTGCCAGCAGCCGAGGACTAGCGTTCAATGAGCAGTTCTTC.

A few counts support this clone. This chain joins TRBV30 and TRBJ2-2, with D perhaps TRBD2 (5 bases). Germline V gene lookup returns CDR1 GTSNPN and CDR2 SVGIG (reference sequence). Trimming shortened V by 5 bases and J by 5 bases, and 12 bases separated the two germline ends. This CDR3 is built from 13 residues. The CDR3 sequence is CAWASGGTGELFF. Here the CDR3 DNA reads TGTGCCTGGGCCAGCGGAGGAACCGGGGAGCTGTTTTTT. Looking up the rest from reference TRBV30 and TRBJ2-2 gives the full variable domain: SQTIHQWPATLVQPVGSPLSLECTVEGTSNPNLYWYRQAAGRGLQLLFYSVGIGQISSEVPQNLSASRPQDRQFILSSKKLLLSDSGFYLCAWASGGTGELFFGEGSRLTVL.

This chain connects TRBV19 to TRBJ1-2, with 9 bases lining up with TRBD1. V was pared by 7 bases and J by 7 bases, with 7 bases of the junction left unmatched. This CDR3 has 13 residues. CDR1 and CDR2 (germline): LNHDA, SQIVND (reference sequence). CDR3 coding DNA: TGTGCCAGTAAAGAACAGGGGGCTGTTGGCTACACCTTC. Translated, it gives CASKEQGAVGYTF.

V and J are TRBV10-3 and TRBJ2-7, with 7 bases that match TRBD1. CDR3 length: 14 amino acids. Germline trimming cut 10 bases from V and 4 bases from J; bases unmatched to any gene: 13. CDR1 is ENHRY and CDR2 is SYGVKD in the germline V gene. CDR3 bases: TGTGCCACCAAAGAAGGGGGCACAAAGTACGAGCAGTACTTC. As protein: CATKEGGTKYEQYF.

The chain recombines TRBV11-2 with TRBJ2-2; 8 bases agree with TRBD2. The CDR3 consists of 17 residues. J lost 1 base, V lost 5 bases, and 9 bases had no gene match. Germline V gene sequence: CDR1 SGHAT, CDR2 FQNNGV. Here the CDR3 DNA reads TGTGCCAGCAGCCGTCCAACTAGCGGAAGGAACACCGGGGAGCTGTTTTTT. Residues: CASSRPTSGRNTGELFF.

V and J are TRBV6-5 and TRBJ2-5; TRBD2 matches at 8 bases. Per germline, CDR1 MNHEY and CDR2 SVGAGI. The CDR3 covers 14 residues. The V and J ends lost 7 bases and 1 base, in that order; junction bases with no gene match: 5. The CDR3, as DNA: TGTGCCAGCATTTTTAGCGGGATCCAAGAGACCCAGTACTTC. Its protein product is CASIFSGIQETQYF.

DNA of the CDR3: TGTGCCAGCAGCGGTCTAGCGGGTCAAACTACCCAGTACTTC. Its translation: CASSGLAGQTTQYF. V and J are TRBV9 and TRBJ2-5, with 8 bases lining up with TRBD2. The CDR3 runs to 14 residues. After removal of 3 bases from V and 8 bases from J, the junction contained 9 bases not matched to a gene. The germline V gene encodes CDR1 SGDLS and CDR2 YYNGEE.

The chain couples TRBV2 to TRBJ1-4; possible D gene TRBD1, 6 bases. Looked up from germline, CDR1 is SNHLY and CDR2 is FYNNEI. With 8 bases removed from V and 6 bases from J, the gap between germline ends came to 16 bases. This CDR3 region has 14 residues. In DNA form, the CDR3 reads TGTGCCAGCCGGGACACCGTAGGGCATGAAAAACTGTTTTTT. Its protein is CASRDTVGHEKLFF.

The chain uses TRBV28 and TRBJ2-3; D ambiguous. The germline V gene has CDR1 MDHEN and CDR2 SYDVKM. Trimming left V 5 bases short and J 6 bases short, with 9 bases between. The CDR3 has 12 residues. The CDR3, as DNA: TGTGCCAGCAGTCCCGCCCAGGATACGCAGTATTTT. This sequence encodes CASSPAQDTQYF.

Concerning this clone: Other DNA sequences of this sample code for an identical CDR3. The chain couples TRBV3-1 (or the pseudogene TRBV3-2) to TRBJ2-1, with 11 bases fitting TRBD2. In germline, CDR1 is LGHDT, CDR2 YNNKEL (reference sequence). V lost 4 bases and J lost 4; bases outside the gene matches: 3. This CDR3 is built from 15 residues. The CDR3 loop is CASSLGTSGYNEQFF. CDR3 nucleotides: TGTGCCAGCAGCCTAGGGACTAGCGGTTACAATGAGCAGTTCTTC.

The V and J genes are TRBV2 and TRBJ1-6, with a tentative D call TRBD1 (5 bases). Trimming shortened V by 3 bases and J by 6 bases, and 12 bases separated the two germline ends. Germline V gene sequence: CDR1 SNHLY, CDR2 FYNNEI. CDR3 length equals 15 residues. In nucleotides, the CDR3 is TGTGCCAGCAGTGAGGGGGGACGGGGTAATTCACCCCTCCACTTT. This codes for CASSEGGRGNSPLHF.

The rearrangement joins TRBV5-5 to TRBJ1-6; D is unresolved. The CDR3 is 13 residues long. V was cut by 0 bases and J by 6 bases, with 4 bases left in between. Germline loops: CDR1 SGHKS, CDR2 YYEKEE (reference sequence). The CDR3 bases are TGTGCCAGCAGCTTGGACAGTAATTCACCCCTCCACTTT. This sequence encodes CASSLDSNSPLHF.

V and J are TRBV7-9 and TRBJ2-5; 9 nucleotides match TRBD2. This CDR3 is 15 amino acids long. Unmatched junction bases numbered 10, after V lost 7 bases and J lost 4 bases. Per the germline V gene, CDR1 is SEHNR and CDR2 is FQNEAQ (reference sequence). CDR3 in DNA: TGTGCCAGCAACCACGCGGGGGGGTCGAGAGAGACCCAGTACTTC. It specifies CASNHAGGSRETQYF.

This clone was counted a single time. V is TRBV7-9 and J is TRBJ2-3; 9 bases are shared with TRBD1. CDR3 length: 14 residues. Trimming took 6 bases from V and 1 from J; bases not matched to a gene: 2. Germline V gene data show CDR1 as SEHNR and CDR2 as FQNEAQ (reference sequence). The CDR3 region has the DNA TGTGCCAGCAGGTGGACAGGGGGCACAGATACGCAGTATTTT. It translates to CASRWTGGTDTQYF.

The chain couples TRBV7-9 to TRBJ1-1; D is possibly TRBD1 (6 bases). CDR3 length: 13 residues. V was cut by 4 bases and J by 6 bases, with 12 bases left in between. In germline, CDR1 is SEHNR, CDR2 FQNEAQ (reference sequence). The CDR3 region is CASSSNTGSEAFF. CDR3 DNA sequence: TGTGCCAGCAGCTCAAATACAGGGTCTGAAGCTTTCTTT.

The V gene is TRBV9, the J gene TRBJ1-6; D perhaps matches TRBD1 (5 bases). CDR3 length equals 14 residues. From germline, CDR1 is SGDLS and CDR2 YYNGEE. Trimming took off 2 bases at V and 17 bases at J, with 20 bases between the two ends. The CDR3 spells CASSVRAVTEQVHF. The CDR3 bases are TGTGCCAGCAGCGTCCGAGCCGTGACAGAACAGGTCCACTTT. Together with reference TRBV9 and TRBJ1-6, the CDR3 gives the full variable domain: DSGVTQTPKHLITATGQRVTLRCSPRSGDLSVYWYQQSLDQGLQFLIQYYNGEERAKGNILERFSAQQFPDLHSELNLSSLELGDSALYFCASSVRAVTEQVHFGNGTRLTVT.

V is TRBV24-1 and J is TRBJ2-1; D gene ambiguous. The CDR3 length is 12 residues. Germline assignment: CDR1 KGHDR and CDR2 SFDVKD. V was clipped by 7 bases and J by 2 bases, with 5 bases between them. The CDR3 nucleotides are TGTGCCACCAGGCGGCCCTACAATGAGCAGTTCTTC. This encodes CATRRPYNEQFF.

The chain carries TRBV18 and TRBJ2-1, with D hard to call. Trimming pared 2 bases from V and 0 bases from J, leaving 5 bases between. This CDR3 is 14 amino acids long. Germline V CDR1 and CDR2: KGHSH, LQKENI. The CDR3 sequence: CASSPTSSYNEQFF. DNA of the CDR3: TGTGCCAGCTCACCAACGAGCTCCTACAATGAGCAGTTCTTC.

The chain is built from TRBV15 and TRBJ1-5; a weak D match, TRBD1 (5 bases). The CDR3 is 14 amino acids. Germline CDR1 LNHNV, CDR2 YYDKDF (reference sequence). V lost 5 bases and J lost 9, with 17 bases in between. CDR3 loop: CATSPGGHQAPQHF. The CDR3 DNA reads as TGTGCCACCAGCCCGGGTGGACATCAGGCGCCCCAGCATTTT.

The rearrangement joins TRBV5-1 to TRBJ1-2; no clear D. The V end was cut by 0 bases, the J end by 0 bases, with 12 bases between. The CDR3 runs 16 residues. From germline, CDR1 is SGHRS and CDR2 YFSETQ. The CDR3: CASSLASGVANYGYTF. CDR3 coding DNA: TGCGCCAGCAGCTTGGCGTCCGGAGTAGCTAACTATGGCTACACCTTC.

The chain is built from TRBV5-1 and TRBJ2-5; 7 bases are a match to TRBD2. Looked up from germline, CDR1 is SGHRS and CDR2 is YFSETQ. Trimming removed 3 bases from V and 7 bases from J; junction bases left unmatched: 6. The CDR3 has 13 amino acids. CDR3 sequence reads: CASSYGGEGTQYF. In nucleotides, the CDR3 is TGCGCCAGCAGCTATGGAGGGGAGGGGACCCAGTACTTC.

The chain combines TRBV4-1 with TRBJ1-1, with D possibly matching TRBD1 (6 bases). Germline lookup yields CDR1 MGHRA and CDR2 YSYEKL. There are 13 residues in the CDR3. Trimming took 0 bases from V and 6 from J, leaving 8 bases between them. The CDR3 coding sequence is TGCGCCAGCAGCCAAGATCGGACAGCTGAAGCTTTCTTT. The encoded protein is CASSQDRTAEAFF.